These T cell receptor beta chains were read from a single sample in a study of blood T cell repertoires in COVID-19. Assay used: immunoSEQ multiplex PCR; TCRdb lists only in-frame clones, some missing. Among 70,000 to 95,000 clones listed, roughly 76% were seen once. The source material was peripheral blood. The source is a woman aged 70 to 79 with acute or convalescent COVID-19. Each CDR3 is given with its conserved first and last residue. The D gene is left open where the match is weak. Expanded clones are given a class, and other clones once, few, many or no size at all.

j_call	v_call	clone_size	d_call	cdr3_nt	cdr3_aa
TRBJ2-7	TRBV28	-	TRBD2	TGTGCCAGCAGTTTGGAGGCGGGAGGGTCCTACGAGCAGTACTTC	CASSLEAGGSYEQYF
TRBJ2-5	TRBV9	-	-	TGTGCCAGCAGCGTGGTTAGCCAGGGGGGGACCCAGTACTTC	CASSVVSQGGTQYF
TRBJ1-3	TRBV27	-	-	TGTGCCAGCAGTCCAACAGGGTTGAACACCATATATTTT	CASSPTGLNTIYF
TRBJ1-2	TRBV2	-	TRBD1	TGTGCCAGGGAAAGACAGGGCTCGAGGGATGGCTACACCTTC	CARERQGSRDGYTF
TRBJ1-5	TRBV20-1	once	-	TGCAGTGCTAGTTTGGTTGGCAATTACCTCGGGAGCAATCAGCCCCAGCATTTT	CSASLVGNYLGSNQPQHF
TRBJ1-5	TRBV11-2	-	-	TGTGCCAGCAGCCCGGGAGGGTGGAATCAGCCCCAGCATTTT	CASSPGGWNQPQHF
TRBJ2-2	TRBV19	-	TRBD2	TGTGCCAGTAGTATAGATTTGAGCGGGAGGACGAACACCGGGGAGCTGTTTTTT	CASSIDLSGRTNTGELFF
TRBJ1-4	TRBV5-5	-	TRBD1	TGTGCCAGCAGCTTGGGGGACAGTTTTGAAAAACTGTTTTTT	CASSLGDSFEKLFF
TRBJ2-7	TRBV6-1	-	-	TGTGCCAGCAGTGAAGGTGCCAGCGTCTCCTACGAGCAGTACTTC	CASSEGASVSYEQYF
TRBJ2-1	TRBV11-2	-	TRBD2	TGTGCCAGCAGCCCTGAGGGAGGACTAGTGAGGAGTGAGCAGTTCTTC	CASSPEGGLVRSEQFF
TRBJ1-5	TRBV18	-	TRBD1	TGTGCCAGCTCACCACCCGGGACAGGGTTTCAGCCCCAGCATTTT	CASSPPGTGFQPQHF
TRBJ2-2	TRBV3-1/TRBV3-2	-	TRBD1	TGTGCCAGCAGCCAAGATTCGGGACAGGTTTACACCGGGGAGCTGTTTTTT	CASSQDSGQVYTGELFF
TRBJ1-1	TRBV5-1	-	-	TGCGCCAGCAACCCCGCCCGACAGAACACTGAAGCTTTCTTT	CASNPARQNTEAFF
TRBJ2-1	TRBV5-1	-	TRBD2	TGCGCCAGCAGCTTCTTACTAGCGGGAGGACAAAATGAGCAGTTCTTC	CASSFLLAGGQNEQFF
TRBJ1-5	TRBV5-5	-	-	TGTGCCAGCAGCTCGCGTTATGGACAGACTAGCAATCAGCCCCAGCATTTT	CASSSRYGQTSNQPQHF
TRBJ1-1	TRBV7-8	once	TRBD1	TGTGCCAGCAGCCAAAAGGACAGGGGCTACACTGAAGCTTTCTTT	CASSQKDRGYTEAFF
TRBJ2-7	TRBV12-5	-	TRBD1	TGTGCTAGTGGTTTGGTACGGGGGGACAGGGCCTACGAGCAGTACTTC	CASGLVRGDRAYEQYF
TRBJ1-6	TRBV15	-	TRBD1	TGTGCCACCAGCAGAACCAGGGCGACAGGGAATTCACCCCTCCACTTT	CATSRTRATGNSPLHF
TRBJ1-6	TRBV3-1/TRBV3-2	-	TRBD1	TGTGCCAGCAGCCAAGATAATTTGGCAGGGGGCTTATCCTATAATTCACCCCTCCACTTT	CASSQDNLAGGLSYNSPLHF
TRBJ1-1	TRBV5-6	-	-	TGTGCCAGCACCTTGGGGCTCACTGAAGCTTTCTTT	CASTLGLTEAFF
TRBJ2-7	TRBV6-5	-	TRBD2	TGTGCCAGCACCGCGGGAGCGGGAGATTTGTACGAGCAGTACTTC	CASTAGAGDLYEQYF
TRBJ1-4	TRBV6-6	-	-	TGTGCCAGCAGTCATGGGGGCGCTGCTCCAACTAATGAAAAACTGTTTTTT	CASSHGGAAPTNEKLFF
TRBJ2-2	TRBV7-7	-	TRBD1	TGTGCTAGCAGCGACTACAGGGGAAGAAGGAACACCGGGGAGCTGTTTTTT	CASSDYRGRRNTGELFF
TRBJ1-1	TRBV24-1	once	-	TGTGCCACCAGTAGACAGAACACTGAAGCTTTCTTT	CATSRQNTEAFF
TRBJ2-7	TRBV10-1	-	TRBD2	TGCGCCAGCAGTGAGTCGAAAGGACTAGCGGGACTCTACTACGAGCAGTACTTC	CASSESKGLAGLYYEQYF
TRBJ1-2	TRBV10-2	-	TRBD1	TGCGCCAGCCGTGGACAGGGTAACGATGGCTACACCTTC	CASRGQGNDGYTF
TRBJ2-7	TRBV7-2	-	-	TGTGCCAGCAGCTTAGCCACAGGTTCCTACGAGCAGTACTTC	CASSLATGSYEQYF
TRBJ2-7	TRBV7-2	-	TRBD2	TGTGCCAGCAGCTTAGGTTCAGCGGGAGGTTCTTCCTACGAGCAGTACTTC	CASSLGSAGGSSYEQYF
TRBJ1-1	TRBV28	-	TRBD1	TGTGCCAGCAAAACAGGGGGTTCGATAAACACTGAAGCTTTCTTT	CASKTGGSINTEAFF
TRBJ2-3	TRBV28	once	TRBD2	TGTGCCAGCAGTCGGACTAGTTTGGATACGCAGTATTTT	CASSRTSLDTQYF
TRBJ1-5	TRBV6-5	-	-	TGTGCCAGCACCACAAATAGCAATCAGCCCCAGCATTTT	CASTTNSNQPQHF
TRBJ1-6	TRBV27	-	-	TGTGCCAGCGCCTCGGTGGGGGGGGGCCAATATAATTCACCCCTCCACTTT	CASASVGGGQYNSPLHF
TRBJ2-7	TRBV3-1/TRBV3-2	-	-	TGTGCCAGCAGTTTTGAGTGGGAGCAGTACTTC	CASSFEWEQYF
TRBJ1-6	TRBV28	-	TRBD1	TGTGCCAGCAGTTCCGGACAGGGGGCACTCGAAAACTATAATTCACCCCTCCACTTT	CASSSGQGALENYNSPLHF
TRBJ2-7	TRBV6-5	-	TRBD2	TGTGCCAGCAGTTATAGGCTAGCGGGAACCGAGCAGTACTTC	CASSYRLAGTEQYF
TRBJ1-6	TRBV11-2	once	TRBD1	TGTGCCAGCAGCTTTGGGACAGGGTCCTTGTCACCCCTCCACTTT	CASSFGTGSLSPLHF
TRBJ1-2	TRBV6-5	few	TRBD1	TGTGCCAGCAGATTAGGGGGCCAATACTATGGCTACACCTTC	CASRLGGQYYGYTF
TRBJ2-3	TRBV11-3	-	TRBD2	TGTGCCAGCAGTCCAGGGACTAGCGGGAGTGGGCTAATGGGCACAGATACGCAGTATTTT	CASSPGTSGSGLMGTDTQYF
TRBJ2-2	TRBV7-7	-	TRBD2	TGTGCTAGCAGCTTAATGGGACTAGCGGGAGGGCGATCCGGGGAGCTGTTTTTT	CASSLMGLAGGRSGELFF
TRBJ2-5	TRBV5-6	-	-	TGTGCCAGCAGCTTGGCGCAGGTGGGGGGGACCCAGTACTTC	CASSLAQVGGTQYF
TRBJ2-4	TRBV28	-	TRBD2	TGTGCCAGCAGTGCCCGGGACAGCGGGGGGCCTAAAAACATTCAGTACTTC	CASSARDSGGPKNIQYF
TRBJ2-5	TRBV14	-	-	TGTGCCAGCAGCCAAATCATAGCGCCACCCCAAGAGACCCAGTACTTC	CASSQIIAPPQETQYF
TRBJ2-3	TRBV7-6	-	TRBD2	TGTGCCAGCAGCTTAGGGGGGGGTTCCCATACGCAGTATTTT	CASSLGGGSHTQYF
TRBJ1-5	TRBV6-5	-	-	TGTGCCAGCAGTCGGGACAATAGCAATCAGCCCCAGCATTTT	CASSRDNSNQPQHF
TRBJ1-2	TRBV5-4	-	-	TGTGCCCGCAGCTTGGCCGGGGGGAGGGCGGGAACCTTC	CARSLAGGRAGTF
TRBJ2-1	TRBV25-1	-	TRBD2	TGTGCCAGCAGTGTCAGCGGGAGTCTCCTACATGAGCAGTTCTTC	CASSVSGSLLHEQFF
TRBJ1-4	TRBV28	-	-	TGTGCCAGCAGTACCCGGGGGGGGTCTAATGAAAAACTGTTTTTT	CASSTRGGSNEKLFF
TRBJ2-6	TRBV28	once	-	TGTGCCAGCAATTCGGGATTTGGAAGGACCAACGTCCTGACTTTC	CASNSGFGRTNVLTF